These 27 T cell receptor beta chains were all obtained from the same sample, sequenced in a study of T cells after yellow fever vaccination. TCRdb re-analysed the 5' RACE reads in MiXCR, keeping a single row per CDR3 protein. This sample has under 200,000 distinct CDR3 sequences, with 5.5% to 7.5% found just once. The sample consisted of CD4+ T cells sorted from PBMCs, taken 5 to 6 days after the first yellow fever vaccination. Receptors were obtained from a young man who received the YFV17D yellow fever vaccine.

This clonotype showed up just a few times. The chain has TRBV20-1 and TRBJ2-3, with 9 bases aligning to TRBD2. Trimming removed 7 bases from V and 2 bases from J; junction bases left unmatched: 1. Germline V CDR1 and CDR2: DFQATT, SNEGSKA (reference sequence). This CDR3 is 12 amino acids long. CDR3 nucleotide sequence: TGCAGTGTAGCGGGGGCCACAGATACGCAGTATTTT. Encoded protein: CSVAGATDTQYF.

This clonotype was seen repeatedly, ten times or more. The chain uses TRBV28 and TRBJ2-7; possible D gene TRBD1, 6 bases. The CDR3 totals 12 residues. Germline values: CDR1 MDHEN, CDR2 SYDVKM. V dropped 5 bases and J dropped 10 bases, with 15 bases sitting between them. Written as DNA, the CDR3 is TGTGCCAGCAGTGGGTGGACAGAGACACAGTACGTC. It codes for CASSGWTETQYV.

This clonotype was picked up many times. This chain links TRBV7-2 with TRBJ2-2, with TRBD2 matching 7 bases. Germline V gene sequence: CDR1 SGHTA, CDR2 FQGNSA. The CDR3 is 17 amino acids. J was trimmed by 0 bases and V by 4 bases; bases with no gene match: 8. The CDR3 spells CASSSQAGIANTGELFF. CDR3 DNA: TGTGCCAGCAGCTCACAAGCGGGGATCGCGAACACCGGGGAGCTGTTTTTT. Full variable domain (remainder filled in from reference TRBV7-2 and TRBJ2-2): GAGVSQSPSNKVTEKGKDVELRCDPISGHTALYWYRQSLGQGLEFLIYFQGNSAPDKSGLPSDRFSAERTGGSVSTLTIQRTQQEDSAVYLCASSSQAGIANTGELFFGEGSRLTVL.

This clonotype was counted at least ten times. The rearrangement joins TRBV3-1 to TRBJ2-1; 9 nucleotides align to TRBD1. V shed 4 bases and J 6 bases; nucleotides not matched to a gene: 4. The CDR3 length is 14 residues. CDR1 is LGHDT, CDR2 YNNKEL, per germline (reference sequence). The chain's CDR3 is CASSPLTGGNEQFF. The CDR3 DNA is TGTGCCAGCAGCCCTCTGACAGGGGGCAATGAGCAGTTCTTC.

This clonotype came up many times. The chain joins TRBV5-1 to TRBJ2-7; a possible D gene is TRBD2 (6 bases). The germline V gene has CDR1 SGHRS and CDR2 YFSETQ. The V gene lost 0 bases and the J gene lost 0 bases, with 10 bases spanning the gap. The CDR3 loop spans 15 amino acids. The DNA of the CDR3 is TGCGCCAGCAGCTTGGCGGGAGAGAGCTCCTACGAGCAGTACTTC. It codes for CASSLAGESSYEQYF.

This clonotype was counted many times. This chain joins TRBV10-3 and TRBJ1-6, with a tentative D call TRBD1 (5 bases). CDR1 is ENHRY and CDR2 is SYGVKD in the germline V gene. V lost 2 bases to trimming and J lost 18 bases, with 23 bases between them. CDR3 size: 15 residues. CDR3 in DNA: TGTGCCATCAGTGAGGAGGGCAGGGCAGAAGAGGGAACCCACTTT. This translates into CAISEEGRAEEGTHF.

The rearrangement links TRBV20-1 to TRBJ2-7; D possibly uses TRBD1 or TRBD2 (5 bases each). Trimming removed 2 bases from V and 2 bases from J, with 13 bases in between. This CDR3 region has 14 residues. CDR1 DFQATT and CDR2 SNEGSKA come from the germline V gene (reference sequence). CDR3 sequence (DNA): TGCAGTGCTAGATCCATGCAGGGACCCTACGAGCAGTACTTC. As protein: CSARSMQGPYEQYF.

This clonotype has a count of ten or more. The chain has TRBV5-1 and TRBJ2-3; D call uncertain. Trimming cost V 4 bases and J 0 bases, with 9 bases left between them. The length of the CDR3 is 14 residues. Germline V lookup: CDR1 SGHRS, CDR2 YFSETQ. The CDR3 loop is CASSPSGSTDTQYF. The CDR3 DNA follows: TGCGCCAGCAGCCCCAGTGGAAGCACAGATACGCAGTATTTT. Looking up the rest from reference TRBV5-1 and TRBJ2-3 gives the full variable domain: KAGVTQTPRYLIKTRGQQVTLSCSPISGHRSVSWYQQTPGQGLQFLFEYFSETQRNKGNFPGRFSGRQFSNSRSEMNVSTLELGDSALYLCASSPSGSTDTQYFGPGTRLTVL.

The table lists this clonotype with many counts. The chain employs TRBV3-1 and TRBJ2-7, with D uncertain. The V gene's germline CDR1 is LGHDT and CDR2 YNNKEL (reference sequence). Trimming took off 3 bases at V and 8 bases at J, with 11 bases between the two ends. CDR3 length: 12 residues. The CDR3 spells CASSHESRQQYF. The CDR3 region has the DNA TGTGCCAGCAGCCATGAGAGCAGGCAGCAGTACTTC.

The V call is TRBV12-3 or TRBV12-4, the J call TRBJ2-3; D not resolved. The CDR3 covers 11 residues. V shed 5 bases and J shed 5 bases, with 5 bases lying between them. The chain's CDR3 is CASSHRDTQYF. The CDR3 DNA reads TGTGCCAGCAGTCACAGAGATACGCAGTATTTT.

This clonotype was picked up many times. The rearrangement uses TRBV20-1 and TRBJ1-3; no definite D call. V was pared by 2 bases and J by 2 bases, with 13 bases between. The length of the CDR3 is 15 residues. Looked up from germline, CDR1 is DFQATT and CDR2 is SNEGSKA (reference sequence). CDR3 coding DNA: TGCAGTGCTAGACGGTCACTTGTCCCTGGAAACACCATATATTTT. This translates into CSARRSLVPGNTIYF.

This clonotype was seen at least ten times. The V and J genes are TRBV4-1 and TRBJ2-1, with a tentative D call TRBD1 (6 bases). Germline V gene data show CDR1 as MGHRA and CDR2 as YSYEKL. This CDR3 is 18 amino acids long. Trimming left V 1 base short and J 0 bases short, with 16 bases between. For the CDR3, the DNA is TGCGCCAGCAGCCAAGGGGGGCGAAGGGGAGCCTCCTACAATGAGCAGTTCTTC. Translated: CASSQGGRRGASYNEQFF.

The V call is TRBV9, the J call TRBJ2-1; TRBD2 agrees at 11 bases. Trimming removed 2 bases from V and 3 bases from J; junction bases left unmatched: 7. This CDR3 spans 17 amino acids. Germline CDR1 is SGDLS and CDR2 is YYNGEE. CDR3 loop: CASSVSASGGIYNEQFF. The CDR3 coding sequence is TGTGCCAGCAGCGTTTCGGCTAGCGGGGGGATCTACAATGAGCAGTTCTTC.

The CDR3 DNA sequence: TGCAGCGTGCGCTTCCAAGAGACCCAGTACTTC. This encodes CSVRFQETQYF. V gene TRBV29-1 combines with J gene TRBJ2-5; no clear D gene. The V gene lost 6 bases and the J gene lost 1 base, with 6 bases spanning the gap. Germline V CDR1 and CDR2: SQVTM, ANQGSEA. The CDR3 has 11 amino acids.

CDR3 loop: CAITGPGGVDGYTF. The CDR3 region has the DNA TGTGCCATCACGGGGCCAGGGGGGGTCGATGGCTACACCTTC. The rearrangement links TRBV10-3 to TRBJ1-2; 7 bases are shared with TRBD1. Germline CDR1 reads ENHRY; CDR2 reads SYGVKD. This CDR3 contains 14 residues. V lost 7 bases, J lost 6 bases, and 11 bases stayed unmatched.

In this sample, this clonotype turned up many times. The chain carries TRBV7-2 and TRBJ2-3, with 9 bases aligning to TRBD2. The CDR3 runs 16 residues. J lost 6 bases, V lost 1 base, and 8 bases had no gene match. Germline V CDR1 and CDR2: SGHTA, FQGNSA. CDR3 amino acids: CASSLESGGLTDTQYF. DNA of the CDR3: TGTGCCAGCAGCTTAGAAAGCGGGGGGTTGACGGATACGCAGTATTTT.

This clonotype showed up many times. This rearrangement joins TRBV7-2 to TRBJ2-1, with 7 nucleotides matching TRBD2. CDR1 and CDR2 from the germline V gene are SGHTA and FQGNSA. Unmatched junction bases numbered 2, after V lost 3 bases and J lost 0 bases. The CDR3 is made up of 15 amino acids. The CDR3 coding sequence is TGTGCCAGCAGCTTCCTAGCGGCCTCCTACAATGAGCAGTTCTTC. This translates into CASSFLAASYNEQFF.

This clonotype was counted only a few times. J is TRBJ1-2 and V is TRBV12-3 or TRBV12-4, with TRBD1 as a possible D gene (5 bases). The CDR3 contains 16 residues. The V end lost 3 bases, the J end lost 6 bases, and 20 bases lay between the germline ends. In DNA, the CDR3 is TGTGCCAGCAGTTTGAGAGGGGCCCCCCTTTTAAATGGCTACACCTTC. Translating it yields CASSLRGAPLLNGYTF.

This clonotype has only a few counts. The V call is TRBV11-2, the J call TRBJ2-7; 10 bases agree with TRBD2. CDR3 length: 15 residues. Trimming cost V 0 bases and J 2 bases; bases outside gene matches: 1. Germline CDR1 is SGHAT and CDR2 is FQNNGV. This CDR3 reads CASSLELAGAYEQYF. The CDR3 DNA reads TGTGCCAGCAGCTTAGAGCTAGCGGGGGCCTACGAGCAGTACTTC.

This clonotype was observed a handful of times. The chain is built from TRBV18 and TRBJ1-6; 8 nucleotides match TRBD1. Germline loops: CDR1 KGHSH, CDR2 LQKENI. This CDR3 is 20 amino acids long. V lost 2 bases, J lost 1 base, and 13 bases stayed unmatched. CDR3 sequence: CASSPLFNRDRSSYNSPLHF. The CDR3 bases are TGTGCCAGCTCACCATTATTTAATAGGGACAGGTCGTCCTATAATTCACCCCTCCACTTT.

There are a few counts of this clonotype. This chain links TRBV27 with TRBJ1-6; the match to TRBD1 covers 9 bases. Looked up from germline, CDR1 is MNHEY and CDR2 is SMNVEV (reference sequence). The CDR3 is 16 residues long. After removal of 4 bases from V and 6 bases from J, the junction contained 7 bases not matched to a gene. CDR3 in amino acids: CASSSITGGFNSPLHF. Written as DNA, the CDR3 is TGTGCCAGCAGTTCCATTACAGGGGGCTTTAATTCACCCCTCCACTTT.

This clonotype has just a few counts. V usage is TRBV7-3 and J usage is TRBJ2-1, with a tentative D call TRBD1 (6 bases). CDR1 and CDR2 (germline): SGHTA, FQGTGA. The ends were cut back, 5 bases at V and 0 bases at J, with 11 bases in the middle. This CDR3 has 15 amino acids. The CDR3 here is CASSRTASSYNEQFF. The CDR3 DNA is TGTGCCAGCAGCCGGACAGCCAGCTCCTACAATGAGCAGTTCTTC.

The table lists this clonotype with many counts. This chain connects TRBV5-1 to TRBJ1-3; D uncertain. The CDR3 loop spans 15 amino acids. Germline V lookup: CDR1 SGHRS, CDR2 YFSETQ. V was clipped by 4 bases and J by 1 base, with 12 bases between them. This CDR3 is CASSPLVGSGNTIYF. The DNA of the CDR3 is TGCGCCAGCAGCCCCTTGGTAGGGTCTGGAAACACCATATATTTT. The full variable domain, with the rest looked up from reference TRBV5-1 and TRBJ1-3, is KAGVTQTPRYLIKTRGQQVTLSCSPISGHRSVSWYQQTPGQGLQFLFEYFSETQRNKGNFPGRFSGRQFSNSRSEMNVSTLELGDSALYLCASSPLVGSGNTIYFGEGSWLTVV.

This clonotype has a count of ten or more. The chain carries TRBV11-2 and TRBJ2-2, with 7 nucleotides matching TRBD1. J was trimmed by 5 bases and V by 2 bases; bases with no gene match: 5. This CDR3 contains 15 residues. The germline gives CDR1 SGHAT, CDR2 FQNNGV. Here the CDR3 reads CASSLWDSRTGELFF. The CDR3 DNA is TGTGCCAGCAGCTTATGGGACAGTCGAACCGGGGAGCTGTTTTTT.

This clonotype was seen at least ten times. V gene TRBV7-2 combines with J gene TRBJ1-1, with D maybe TRBD1 (5 bases). Germline V gene lookup returns CDR1 SGHTA and CDR2 FQGNSA. The V gene lost 5 bases and the J gene lost 7 bases, with 17 bases spanning the gap. There are 14 residues in the CDR3. Here the CDR3 reads CASSPHGGYGEAFF. The CDR3 bases are TGTGCCAGCAGCCCCCACGGGGGGTATGGTGAAGCTTTCTTT.

The table lists this clonotype with many counts. This chain uses TRBV5-1 with TRBJ2-3; 7 bases agree with TRBD1. The germline CDR1 and CDR2 sequences are SGHRS and YFSETQ. The ends lost 5 bases at V and 2 bases at J; junction bases unmatched: 14. The CDR3 covers 17 residues. As DNA, the CDR3 is TGCGCCAGCAGTCCGGGCCCGGACAGGAGTATCACAGATACGCAGTATTTT. Translation: CASSPGPDRSITDTQYF.

At least ten counts were recorded for this clonotype. V usage is TRBV5-1 and J usage is TRBJ2-3; the D gene is possibly TRBD2 (6 bases). With 0 bases removed from V and 2 bases from J, the gap between germline ends came to 10 bases. The CDR3 sequence is 15 residues long. Germline CDR1 is SGHRS and CDR2 is YFSETQ. The DNA of the CDR3 is TGCGCCAGCAGCTTGGTCGGGACTCACACAGATACGCAGTATTTT. This sequence encodes CASSLVGTHTDTQYF.